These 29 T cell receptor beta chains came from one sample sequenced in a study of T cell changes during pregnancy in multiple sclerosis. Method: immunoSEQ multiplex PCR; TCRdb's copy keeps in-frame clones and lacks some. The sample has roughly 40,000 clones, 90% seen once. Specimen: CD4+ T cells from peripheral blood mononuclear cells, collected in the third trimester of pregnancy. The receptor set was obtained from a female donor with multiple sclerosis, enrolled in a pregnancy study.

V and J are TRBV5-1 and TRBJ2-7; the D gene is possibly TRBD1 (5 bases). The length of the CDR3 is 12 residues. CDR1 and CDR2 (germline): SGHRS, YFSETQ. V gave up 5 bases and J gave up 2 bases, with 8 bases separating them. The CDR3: CASRDTAYEQYF. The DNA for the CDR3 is TGCGCCAGCAGGGACACGGCCTACGAGCAGTACTTC.

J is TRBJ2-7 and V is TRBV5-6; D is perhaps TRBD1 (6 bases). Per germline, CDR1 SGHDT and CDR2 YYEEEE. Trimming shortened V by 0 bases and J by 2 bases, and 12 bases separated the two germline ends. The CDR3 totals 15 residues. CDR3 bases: TGTGCCAGCAGCTTGGCCCCAGGGGTGGCCTACGAGCAGTACTTC. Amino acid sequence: CASSLAPGVAYEQYF.

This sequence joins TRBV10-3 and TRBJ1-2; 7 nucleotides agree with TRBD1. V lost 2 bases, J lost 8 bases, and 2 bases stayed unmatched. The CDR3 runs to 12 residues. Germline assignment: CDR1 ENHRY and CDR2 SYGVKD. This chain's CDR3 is CAISEVTGGYTF. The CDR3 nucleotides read TGTGCCATCAGTGAGGTGACAGGGGGCTACACCTTC.

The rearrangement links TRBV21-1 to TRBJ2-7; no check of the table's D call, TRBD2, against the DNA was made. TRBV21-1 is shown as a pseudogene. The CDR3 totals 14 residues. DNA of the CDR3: TGTGCCAAGATCGCTGACAGCCGGGGGGACGAGCAGTACTTC. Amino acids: CAKIADSRGDEQYF.

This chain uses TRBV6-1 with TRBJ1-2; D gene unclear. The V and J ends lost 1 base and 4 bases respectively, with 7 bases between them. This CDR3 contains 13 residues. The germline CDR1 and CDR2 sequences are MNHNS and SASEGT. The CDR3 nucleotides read TGTGCCAGCAGTGAAGTACAGATCTATGGCTACACCTTC. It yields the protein CASSEVQIYGYTF.

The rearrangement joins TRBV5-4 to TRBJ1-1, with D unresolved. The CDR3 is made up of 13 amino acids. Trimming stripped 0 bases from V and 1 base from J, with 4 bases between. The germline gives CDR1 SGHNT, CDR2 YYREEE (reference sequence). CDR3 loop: CASSLGANTEAFF. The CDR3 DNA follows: TGTGCCAGCAGCTTGGGGGCGAACACTGAAGCTTTCTTT. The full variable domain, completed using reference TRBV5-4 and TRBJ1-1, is ETGVTQSPTHLIKTRGQQVTLRCSSQSGHNTVSWYQQALGQGPQFIFQYYREEENGRGNFPPRFSGLQFPNYSSELNVNALELDDSALYLCASSLGANTEAFFGQGTRLTVV.

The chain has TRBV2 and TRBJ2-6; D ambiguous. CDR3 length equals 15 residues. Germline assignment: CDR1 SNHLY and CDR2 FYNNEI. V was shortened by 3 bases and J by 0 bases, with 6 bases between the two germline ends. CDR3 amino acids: CASSDKSSGANVLTF. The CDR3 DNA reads TGTGCCAGCAGTGATAAGAGCTCTGGGGCCAACGTCCTGACTTTC.

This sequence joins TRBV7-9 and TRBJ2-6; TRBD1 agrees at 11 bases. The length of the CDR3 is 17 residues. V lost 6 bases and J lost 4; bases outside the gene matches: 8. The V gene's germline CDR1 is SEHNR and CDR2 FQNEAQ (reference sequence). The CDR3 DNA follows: TGTGCCAGCAGATCCGGGACAGGGGGGTCCGGGGCCAACGTCCTGACTTTC. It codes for CASRSGTGGSGANVLTF.

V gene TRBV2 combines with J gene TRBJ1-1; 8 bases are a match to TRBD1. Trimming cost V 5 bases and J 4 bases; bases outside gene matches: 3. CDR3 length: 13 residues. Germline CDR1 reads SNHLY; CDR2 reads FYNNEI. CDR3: CASSLDRVTEAFF. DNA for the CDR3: TGTGCCAGCAGTTTGGACAGGGTCACTGAAGCTTTCTTT. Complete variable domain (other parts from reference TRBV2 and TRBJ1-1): EPEVTQTPSHQVTQMGQEVILRCVPISNHLYFYWYRQILGQKVEFLVSFYNNEISEKSEIFDDQFSVERPDGSNFTLKIRSTKLEDSAMYFCASSLDRVTEAFFGQGTRLTVV.

The CDR3 DNA sequence: TGTGCCAGCAGCCTGGACAGGGGAAGTGAAAAACTGTTTTTT. Amino acids: CASSLDRGSEKLFF. This chain links TRBV7-2 with TRBJ1-4; 9 positions agree with TRBD1. There are 14 residues in the CDR3. CDR1 and CDR2 from the germline V gene are SGHTA and FQGNSA. V was clipped by 5 bases and J by 7 bases; unmatched bases: 5.

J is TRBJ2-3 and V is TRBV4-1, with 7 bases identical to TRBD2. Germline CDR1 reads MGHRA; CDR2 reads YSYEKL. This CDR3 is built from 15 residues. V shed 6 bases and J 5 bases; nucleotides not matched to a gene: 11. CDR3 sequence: CASRNVGREKDTQYF. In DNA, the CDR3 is TGCGCCAGCAGAAACGTTGGGCGGGAGAAAGATACGCAGTATTTT.

The CDR3 DNA is TGCGCCAGCAGCCTCGGACAGGGGGAGGTCCACGAGCAGTACTTC. It translates to CASSLGQGEVHEQYF. The chain recombines TRBV4-1 with TRBJ2-7; 10 nucleotides align to TRBD1. Germline trimming cut 4 bases from V and 5 bases from J; bases unmatched to any gene: 8. The CDR3 totals 15 residues. Germline V gives CDR1 MGHRA, CDR2 YSYEKL.

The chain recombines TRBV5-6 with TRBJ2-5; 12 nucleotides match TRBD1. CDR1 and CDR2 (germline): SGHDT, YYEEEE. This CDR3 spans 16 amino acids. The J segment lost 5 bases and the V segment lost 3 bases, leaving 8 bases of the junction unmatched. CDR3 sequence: CASSSTGQGADETQYF. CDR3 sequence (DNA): TGTGCCAGCAGCTCAACGGGACAGGGGGCGGATGAGACCCAGTACTTC.

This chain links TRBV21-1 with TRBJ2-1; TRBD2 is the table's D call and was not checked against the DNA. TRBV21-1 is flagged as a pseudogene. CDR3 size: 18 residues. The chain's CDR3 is CASSSPGLAGEVYNEQFF. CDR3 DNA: TGTGCCAGCAGCAGTCCGGGACTAGCGGGAGAGGTATACAATGAGCAGTTCTTC.

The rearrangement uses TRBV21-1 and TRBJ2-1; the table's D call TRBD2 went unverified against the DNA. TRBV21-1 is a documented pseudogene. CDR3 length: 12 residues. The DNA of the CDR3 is TGTGCCAGCAGCAAGCGGCGGGATGAGCAGTTCTTC. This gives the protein CASSKRRDEQFF.

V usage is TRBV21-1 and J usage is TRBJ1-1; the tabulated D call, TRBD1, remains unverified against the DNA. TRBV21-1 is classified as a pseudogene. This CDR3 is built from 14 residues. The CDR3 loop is CASWSDSINTEAFF. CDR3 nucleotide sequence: TGTGCCAGCTGGTCAGACAGCATAAACACTGAAGCTTTCTTT.

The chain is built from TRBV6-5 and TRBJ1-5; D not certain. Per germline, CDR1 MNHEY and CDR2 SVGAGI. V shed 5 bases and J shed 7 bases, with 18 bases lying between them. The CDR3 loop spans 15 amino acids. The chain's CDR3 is CASSPTRQGAQPQHF. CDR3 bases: TGTGCCAGCAGTCCTACACGACAAGGCGCCCAGCCCCAGCATTTT.

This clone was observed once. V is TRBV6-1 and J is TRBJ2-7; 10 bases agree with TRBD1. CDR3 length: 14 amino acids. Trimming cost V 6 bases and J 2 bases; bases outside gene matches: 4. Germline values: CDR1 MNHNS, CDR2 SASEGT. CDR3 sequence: CASRFGTGAYEQYF. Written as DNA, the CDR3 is TGTGCCAGCAGGTTCGGGACAGGGGCCTACGAGCAGTACTTC.

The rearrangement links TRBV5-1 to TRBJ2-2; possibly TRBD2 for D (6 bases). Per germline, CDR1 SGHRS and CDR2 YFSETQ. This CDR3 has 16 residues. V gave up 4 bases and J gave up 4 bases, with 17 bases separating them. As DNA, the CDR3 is TGCGCCAGCAGCCGAACTAGCACCCCGCCCACCGGGGAGCTGTTTTTT. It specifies CASSRTSTPPTGELFF.

The CDR3 region is CASSGKQGSPTEAFF. The CDR3 DNA follows: TGCGCCAGCAGCGGAAAACAGGGGTCCCCCACTGAAGCTTTCTTT. The chain carries TRBV5-1 and TRBJ1-1, with TRBD1 matching 7 bases. Trimming removed 4 bases from V and 4 bases from J; junction bases left unmatched: 10. Germline-derived CDR1 and CDR2 are SGHRS and YFSETQ. CDR3 size: 15 residues.

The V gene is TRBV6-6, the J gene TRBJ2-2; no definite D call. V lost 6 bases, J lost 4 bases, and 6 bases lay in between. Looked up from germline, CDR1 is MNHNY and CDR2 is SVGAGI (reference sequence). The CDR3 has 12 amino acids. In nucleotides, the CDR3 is TGTGCCAGCAGACAGAGCACCGGGGAGCTGTTTTTT. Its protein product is CASRQSTGELFF.

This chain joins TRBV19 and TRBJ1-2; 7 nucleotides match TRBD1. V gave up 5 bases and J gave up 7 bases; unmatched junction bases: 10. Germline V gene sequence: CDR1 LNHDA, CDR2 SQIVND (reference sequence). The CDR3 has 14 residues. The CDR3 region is CASSPTGTIVGYTF. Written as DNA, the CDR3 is TGTGCCAGTAGTCCGACAGGGACGATAGTTGGCTACACCTTC.

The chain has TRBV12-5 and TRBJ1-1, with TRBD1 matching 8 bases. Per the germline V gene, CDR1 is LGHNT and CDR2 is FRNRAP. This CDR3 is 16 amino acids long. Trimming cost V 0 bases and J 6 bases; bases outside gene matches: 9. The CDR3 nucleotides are TGTGCTAGTGGTTTGGTAGTGGACAGGGTGGTCCCTGAAGCTTTCTTT. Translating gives CASGLVVDRVVPEAFF.

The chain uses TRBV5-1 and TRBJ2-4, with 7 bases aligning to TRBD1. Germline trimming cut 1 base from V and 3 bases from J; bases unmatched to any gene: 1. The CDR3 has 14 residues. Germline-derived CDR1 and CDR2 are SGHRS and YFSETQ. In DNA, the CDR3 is TGCGCCAGCAGCTTGTCAGGGGGCAAAAACATTCAGTACTTC. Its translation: CASSLSGGKNIQYF.

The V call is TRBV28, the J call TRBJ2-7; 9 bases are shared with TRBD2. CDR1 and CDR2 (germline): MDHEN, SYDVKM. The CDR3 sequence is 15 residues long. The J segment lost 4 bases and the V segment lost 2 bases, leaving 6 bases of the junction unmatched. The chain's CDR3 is CASSLIGTSSYEQYF. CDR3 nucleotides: TGTGCCAGCAGTTTAATCGGGACTAGCTCATACGAGCAGTACTTC.

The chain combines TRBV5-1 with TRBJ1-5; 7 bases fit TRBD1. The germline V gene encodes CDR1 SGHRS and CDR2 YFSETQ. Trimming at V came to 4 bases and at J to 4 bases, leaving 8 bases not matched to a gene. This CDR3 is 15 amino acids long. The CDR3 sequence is CASSLEGQINQPQHF. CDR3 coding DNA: TGCGCCAGCAGCCTGGAGGGACAGATTAATCAGCCCCAGCATTTT. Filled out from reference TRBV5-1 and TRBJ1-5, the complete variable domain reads KAGVTQTPRYLIKTRGQQVTLSCSPISGHRSVSWYQQTPGQGLQFLFEYFSETQRNKGNFPGRFSGRQFSNSRSEMNVSTLELGDSALYLCASSLEGQINQPQHFGDGTRLSIL.

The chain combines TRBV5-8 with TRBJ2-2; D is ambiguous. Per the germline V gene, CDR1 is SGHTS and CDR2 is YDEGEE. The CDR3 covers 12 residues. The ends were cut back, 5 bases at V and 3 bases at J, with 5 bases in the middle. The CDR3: CASSPDTGELFF. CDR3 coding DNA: TGTGCCAGCAGTCCTGACACCGGGGAGCTGTTTTTT. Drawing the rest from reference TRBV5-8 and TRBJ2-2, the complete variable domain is EAGVTQSPTHLIKTRGQQATLRCSPISGHTSVYWYQQALGLGLQFLLWYDEGEERNRGNFPPRFSGRQFPNYSSELNVNALELEDSALYLCASSPDTGELFFGEGSRLTVL.

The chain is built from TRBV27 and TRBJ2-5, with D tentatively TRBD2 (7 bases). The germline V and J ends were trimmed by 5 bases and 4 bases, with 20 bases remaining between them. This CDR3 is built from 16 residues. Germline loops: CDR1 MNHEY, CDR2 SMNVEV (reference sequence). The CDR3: CASSGGGGGSTETQYF. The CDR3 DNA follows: TGTGCCAGCAGTGGGGGCGGGGGCGGGAGCACAGAGACCCAGTACTTC.

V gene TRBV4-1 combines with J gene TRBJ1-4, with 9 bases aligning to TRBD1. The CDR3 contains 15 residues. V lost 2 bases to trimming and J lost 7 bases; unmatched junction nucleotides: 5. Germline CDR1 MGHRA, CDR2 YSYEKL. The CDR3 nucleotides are TGCGCCAGCAGCCAATCCGGGACAGGGCGTGAAAAACTGTTTTTT. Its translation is CASSQSGTGREKLFF.